These T cell receptor beta chains were read from a single sample in a study of T-cell reconstitution after alpha-beta-depleted transplantation in children. TCRdb independently ran MiXCR on the PCR reads; one entry per CDR3 protein. The sample has almost 250,000 distinct CDR3 sequences; over 20% are singletons. Source: PBMCs, taken before TCRalphabeta/CD19-depleted stem cell transplant. These receptors were obtained from a girl aged 2-10 years with Fanconi anemia, due to receive a stem cell transplant. CDR3s include the opening cysteine and the closing phenylalanine or tryptophan. Each record gives: clone size, V gene, D gene, J gene, CDR3 DNA, CDR3 protein. The D gene is left open where the match is weak. A clone size is listed for some rows: how often the clone was seen (once, few, many), or a class if it is expanded.

clone_size: many
v_call: TRBV5-1
d_call: -
j_call: TRBJ2-5
cdr3_nt: TGCGCCAGCAGCAACCGGGACGGCAAAGAGACCCAGTACTTC
cdr3_aa: CASSNRDGKETQYF

clone_size: -
v_call: TRBV21-1
d_call: -
j_call: TRBJ1-4
cdr3_nt: TGTGCCAGCAGCAACAGGGGGGAAAAACTGTTTTTT
cdr3_aa: CASSNRGEKLFF

clone_size: -
v_call: TRBV4-1
d_call: TRBD2
j_call: TRBJ2-7
cdr3_nt: TGCGCCAGCAGCCAAGAACGGATAGCGGGAGCCTACGAGCAGTACTTC
cdr3_aa: CASSQERIAGAYEQYF

clone_size: few
v_call: TRBV5-1
d_call: TRBD1
j_call: TRBJ1-4
cdr3_nt: TGCGCCAGCAGTGGACAGGGCAACGAAAAACTGTTTTTT
cdr3_aa: CASSGQGNEKLFF

clone_size: many
v_call: TRBV6-2/TRBV6-3
d_call: -
j_call: TRBJ2-3
cdr3_nt: TGTGCCAGCAGTTACACGGATCGCGTCACAGATACGCAGTATTTT
cdr3_aa: CASSYTDRVTDTQYF

clone_size: -
v_call: TRBV20-1
d_call: TRBD2
j_call: TRBJ2-3
cdr3_nt: TGCAGTGCTAGAGATGGGCTAGCGGGAGGGAGAGATACGCAGTATTTT
cdr3_aa: CSARDGLAGGRDTQYF

clone_size: few
v_call: TRBV6-2/TRBV6-3
d_call: -
j_call: TRBJ2-7
cdr3_nt: TGTGCCAGCAGTCCTCTTGGGCCGGCGAGGTACGAGCAGTACTTC
cdr3_aa: CASSPLGPARYEQYF

clone_size: many
v_call: TRBV29-1
d_call: TRBD2
j_call: TRBJ2-5
cdr3_nt: TGCAGCGTTGAAGATGGGTCGGCTAGCGGGGTTCAAGAGACCCAGTACTTC
cdr3_aa: CSVEDGSASGVQETQYF

clone_size: many
v_call: TRBV3-1
d_call: -
j_call: TRBJ2-1
cdr3_nt: TGTGCCAGCAGCCAAGACAGGGTACCCAATGATGAGCAGTTCTTC
cdr3_aa: CASSQDRVPNDEQFF

clone_size: many
v_call: TRBV20-1
d_call: TRBD2
j_call: TRBJ2-2
cdr3_nt: TGCAGTGGTAAAGCGGGAGCCACCGGGGAGCTGTTTTTT
cdr3_aa: CSGKAGATGELFF

clone_size: few
v_call: TRBV7-3
d_call: TRBD1
j_call: TRBJ2-1
cdr3_nt: TGTGCCAGCAGCTTAACGGGACAGTCCTACAATGAGCAGTTCTTC
cdr3_aa: CASSLTGQSYNEQFF

clone_size: few
v_call: TRBV20-1
d_call: -
j_call: TRBJ2-6
cdr3_nt: TGCAGTGCAAGGGGTGGGGCCAACGTCCTGACTTTC
cdr3_aa: CSARGGANVLTF

clone_size: -
v_call: TRBV11-2
d_call: TRBD2
j_call: TRBJ2-3
cdr3_nt: TGTGCCAGCAGCTGGATCAAATTTTCACGCGGGAGGGCGGGCACAGATACGCAGTATTTT
cdr3_aa: CASSWIKFSRGRAGTDTQYF

clone_size: -
v_call: TRBV20-1
d_call: -
j_call: TRBJ2-5
cdr3_nt: TGCAGTGCTAGTGTCCAGGGGGAGACCCAGTACTTC
cdr3_aa: CSASVQGETQYF

clone_size: many
v_call: TRBV29-1
d_call: -
j_call: TRBJ2-1
cdr3_nt: TGCAGCGTTGAATCCCCTAGCCACAATGAGCAGTTCTTC
cdr3_aa: CSVESPSHNEQFF

clone_size: many
v_call: TRBV27
d_call: -
j_call: TRBJ2-7
cdr3_nt: TGTGCCAGCAGTTTAATCGGAGTGATTAACGAGCAGTACTTC
cdr3_aa: CASSLIGVINEQYF

clone_size: many
v_call: TRBV20-1
d_call: -
j_call: TRBJ1-2
cdr3_nt: TGCAGTGCGTCCGGCGAAAAAGGGGACGGCTACACCTTC
cdr3_aa: CSASGEKGDGYTF

clone_size: many
v_call: TRBV24-1
d_call: -
j_call: TRBJ2-1
cdr3_nt: TGTGCCACCAGTGATTCGTCCCAAACAGGCCTGGGGCAGTTCTTC
cdr3_aa: CATSDSSQTGLGQFF

clone_size: few
v_call: TRBV28
d_call: -
j_call: TRBJ2-5
cdr3_nt: TGTGCCAGCAGTTTAGGTAGCGTTCGGCAAGAGACCCAGTACTTC
cdr3_aa: CASSLGSVRQETQYF

clone_size: -
v_call: TRBV27
d_call: TRBD1
j_call: TRBJ2-7
cdr3_nt: TGTGCCAGCAGTCCCCGGGACAGGGTAGGGGAGTACGAGCAGTACTTC
cdr3_aa: CASSPRDRVGEYEQYF

clone_size: many
v_call: TRBV28
d_call: -
j_call: TRBJ2-7
cdr3_nt: TGTGCCAGCAGTTTATATGCGGGCCTAAGCTCCTACGAGCAGTACTTC
cdr3_aa: CASSLYAGLSSYEQYF

clone_size: -
v_call: TRBV5-4
d_call: TRBD2
j_call: TRBJ2-1
cdr3_nt: TGTGCCAGCAGCTTGTATTTAGCGGGGGGGGCTTGGGCTTACAATGAGCAGTTCTTC
cdr3_aa: CASSLYLAGGAWAYNEQFF

clone_size: few
v_call: TRBV20-1
d_call: TRBD1
j_call: TRBJ2-1
cdr3_nt: TGCAGTGCAAATACCGGGACAGGGGGTTTCAATGAGCAGTTCTTC
cdr3_aa: CSANTGTGGFNEQFF

clone_size: -
v_call: TRBV7-3
d_call: -
j_call: TRBJ2-1
cdr3_nt: TGTGCCAGCAGCCCCGTTCCGTTGGGGAGAGGCTCCTACAATGAGCAGTTCTTC
cdr3_aa: CASSPVPLGRGSYNEQFF

clone_size: -
v_call: TRBV6-5
d_call: -
j_call: TRBJ1-3
cdr3_nt: TGTGCCAGCAGTTACGATATGCAAGGAAACACCATATATTTT
cdr3_aa: CASSYDMQGNTIYF

clone_size: many
v_call: TRBV5-1
d_call: -
j_call: TRBJ2-7
cdr3_nt: TGCGCCAGCAGCTTCGGCGACGTGACAAGGAGCTCCTACGAGCAGTACTTC
cdr3_aa: CASSFGDVTRSSYEQYF

clone_size: few
v_call: TRBV12-3/TRBV12-4
d_call: -
j_call: TRBJ2-3
cdr3_nt: TGTGCCAGCAGTTTTGAGGAAAGCCTCTTGATCACAGATACGCAGTATTTT
cdr3_aa: CASSFEESLLITDTQYF

clone_size: -
v_call: TRBV20-1
d_call: TRBD1
j_call: TRBJ2-1
cdr3_nt: TGCAGTGCAGGACAGGGGGCCTCCTACAATGAGCAGTTCTTC
cdr3_aa: CSAGQGASYNEQFF

clone_size: few
v_call: TRBV7-6
d_call: TRBD2
j_call: TRBJ2-3
cdr3_nt: TGTGCCAGCAGCTTAGCGCCGGGACTAGCGGACCTGGATACGCAGTATTTT
cdr3_aa: CASSLAPGLADLDTQYF

clone_size: many
v_call: TRBV20-1
d_call: TRBD1
j_call: TRBJ2-1
cdr3_nt: TGCAGTGCTAGAGGGGACAGGGATCGAGATGAGCAGTTCTTC
cdr3_aa: CSARGDRDRDEQFF

clone_size: -
v_call: TRBV20-1
d_call: -
j_call: TRBJ2-5
cdr3_nt: TGCAGTGCAGTCGGGACTTATGGAGAGACCCAGTACTTC
cdr3_aa: CSAVGTYGETQYF

clone_size: -
v_call: TRBV20-1
d_call: TRBD2
j_call: TRBJ2-1
cdr3_nt: TGCAGTGCTAGAGATTCAGCCAGGATGGGGGGGAATGAGCAGTTCTTC
cdr3_aa: CSARDSARMGGNEQFF

clone_size: many
v_call: TRBV28
d_call: -
j_call: TRBJ1-1
cdr3_nt: TGTGCCAGCAGTTTTAGGTACACTGAAGCTTTCTTT
cdr3_aa: CASSFRYTEAFF

clone_size: many
v_call: TRBV12-3/TRBV12-4
d_call: -
j_call: TRBJ2-1
cdr3_nt: TGTGCCAGCAGCCGATTCGGGGGACCCTACAATGAGCAGTTCTTC
cdr3_aa: CASSRFGGPYNEQFF

clone_size: few
v_call: TRBV5-1
d_call: -
j_call: TRBJ2-4
cdr3_nt: TGCGCCAGCAGCTTGGGGCAGACCAAAAACATTCAGTACTTC
cdr3_aa: CASSLGQTKNIQYF

clone_size: -
v_call: TRBV24-1
d_call: TRBD1
j_call: TRBJ2-7
cdr3_nt: TGTGCCACCAGTGACCCAAGGGACAGGGACTCCTACGAGCAGTACTTC
cdr3_aa: CATSDPRDRDSYEQYF

clone_size: many
v_call: TRBV29-1
d_call: TRBD2
j_call: TRBJ2-1
cdr3_nt: TGCAGCCAGGGAGGGAGTCGCTACAATGAGCAGTTCTTC
cdr3_aa: CSQGGSRYNEQFF

clone_size: -
v_call: TRBV19
d_call: TRBD2
j_call: TRBJ2-1
cdr3_nt: TGTGCCAGTAGTCTAGTCAGGCTAGCGGGATACAATGAGCAGTTCTTC
cdr3_aa: CASSLVRLAGYNEQFF

clone_size: few
v_call: TRBV11-2
d_call: TRBD1
j_call: TRBJ1-2
cdr3_nt: TGTGCCAGCAGCTTAGGGACAGGGGAGTATGGCTACACCTTC
cdr3_aa: CASSLGTGEYGYTF

clone_size: many
v_call: TRBV20-1
d_call: TRBD1
j_call: TRBJ1-2
cdr3_nt: TGCAGTGCTAGTGACAGGGCTAACTATGGCTACACCTTC
cdr3_aa: CSASDRANYGYTF

clone_size: many
v_call: TRBV20-1
d_call: -
j_call: TRBJ1-1
cdr3_nt: TGCAGTGCCAAAGACAGACCGAACACTGAAGCTTTCTTT
cdr3_aa: CSAKDRPNTEAFF

clone_size: -
v_call: TRBV7-9
d_call: -
j_call: TRBJ1-1
cdr3_nt: TGTGCCAGCAGCTTAGTAGGTCAGGGTTCAGCTTTCTTT
cdr3_aa: CASSLVGQGSAFF

clone_size: -
v_call: TRBV6-4
d_call: -
j_call: TRBJ2-6
cdr3_nt: TGTGCCAGCAGTGACTCGGGTTTTGGGGCCAACGTCCTGACTTTC
cdr3_aa: CASSDSGFGANVLTF

clone_size: -
v_call: TRBV18
d_call: -
j_call: TRBJ2-1
cdr3_nt: TGTGCCAGCTTCACCTCCTACAATGAGCAGTTCTTC
cdr3_aa: CASFTSYNEQFF

clone_size: -
v_call: TRBV20-1
d_call: TRBD2
j_call: TRBJ2-1
cdr3_nt: TGCAGTGCTAAGAGCGGGAGTTACCACAATGAGCAGTTCTTC
cdr3_aa: CSAKSGSYHNEQFF

clone_size: many
v_call: TRBV20-1
d_call: -
j_call: TRBJ1-1
cdr3_nt: TGCAGTGCTAGGATCGACAGTACGAACACTGAAGCTTTCTTT
cdr3_aa: CSARIDSTNTEAFF

clone_size: many
v_call: TRBV12-3/TRBV12-4
d_call: -
j_call: TRBJ2-3
cdr3_nt: TGTGCCAGCAGTTTATCGTCAGATACGCAGTATTTT
cdr3_aa: CASSLSSDTQYF

clone_size: many
v_call: TRBV15
d_call: -
j_call: TRBJ2-3
cdr3_nt: TGTGCCACCAGCCGGGACAGCACAGATACGCAGTATTTT
cdr3_aa: CATSRDSTDTQYF

clone_size: few
v_call: TRBV6-2/TRBV6-3
d_call: -
j_call: TRBJ2-7
cdr3_nt: TGTGCCAGCAGTTACTCCGACTACGAGCAGTACTTC
cdr3_aa: CASSYSDYEQYF

clone_size: -
v_call: TRBV20-1
d_call: -
j_call: TRBJ2-3
cdr3_nt: TGCAGTGCCCCCATCACGTCCACAGATACGCAGTATTTT
cdr3_aa: CSAPITSTDTQYF

clone_size: -
v_call: TRBV5-5
d_call: -
j_call: TRBJ2-7
cdr3_nt: TGTGCCAGCAGCGGGGGACCGGGGGACTCCTACGAGCAGTACTTC
cdr3_aa: CASSGGPGDSYEQYF

clone_size: -
v_call: TRBV20-1
d_call: -
j_call: TRBJ2-7
cdr3_nt: TGCAGTGCCTCCCGGGTGGAGCAATCCTACGAGCAGTACTTC
cdr3_aa: CSASRVEQSYEQYF

clone_size: -
v_call: TRBV29-1
d_call: TRBD1
j_call: TRBJ2-7
cdr3_nt: TGCAGCGTTGACGAGCCAGGGGGCGGCGAGCAGTACTTC
cdr3_aa: CSVDEPGGGEQYF

clone_size: -
v_call: TRBV9
d_call: TRBD2
j_call: TRBJ2-1
cdr3_nt: TGTGCCAGCAGCGTCGGGACTAGCGGGCCCGAGCAGTTCTTC
cdr3_aa: CASSVGTSGPEQFF